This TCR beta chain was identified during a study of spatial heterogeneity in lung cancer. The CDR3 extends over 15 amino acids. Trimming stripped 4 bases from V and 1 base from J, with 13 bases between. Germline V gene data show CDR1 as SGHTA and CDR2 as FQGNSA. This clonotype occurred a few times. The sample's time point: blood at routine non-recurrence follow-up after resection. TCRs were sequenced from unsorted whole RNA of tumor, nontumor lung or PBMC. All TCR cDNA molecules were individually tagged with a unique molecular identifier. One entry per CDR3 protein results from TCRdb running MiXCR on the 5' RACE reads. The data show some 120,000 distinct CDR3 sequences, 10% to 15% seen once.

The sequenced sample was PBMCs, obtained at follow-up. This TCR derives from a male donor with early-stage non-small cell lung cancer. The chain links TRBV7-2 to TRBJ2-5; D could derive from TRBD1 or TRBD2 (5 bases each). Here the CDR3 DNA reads TGTGCCAGCAGCTACAGTCCAGGGACCCAAGAGACCCAGTACTTC. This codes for CASSYSPGTQETQYF.